The 2 T cell receptor beta chains below all came from one sample that was sequenced in a study of blood T cell repertoires in COVID-19. Using immunoSEQ multiplex PCR, the repertoire was profiled, and TCRdb retains in-frame clones only, with some absent. The table lists approximately 110,000 clones, around 81% of them singletons. Sequencing was done on a sample of peripheral blood. The receptors shown here come from a man of 80 years or more with acute or convalescent COVID-19.

In nucleotides, the CDR3 is TGTGCCAGCAGCCGAGGTGGGGGGACAGGCTATAATTCACCCCTCCACTTT. This gives the protein CASSRGGGTGYNSPLHF. The chain couples TRBV5-4 to TRBJ1-6, with 8 bases that match TRBD1. CDR1 is SGHNT and CDR2 is YYREEE in the germline V gene (reference sequence). This CDR3 is 17 amino acids long. V gave up 4 bases and J gave up 3 bases; unmatched junction bases: 9. The entire variable domain, with the rest obtained from reference TRBV5-4 and TRBJ1-6, is as follows: ETGVTQSPTHLIKTRGQQVTLRCSSQSGHNTVSWYQQALGQGPQFIFQYYREEENGRGNFPPRFSGLQFPNYSSELNVNALELDDSALYLCASSRGGGTGYNSPLHFGNGTRLTVT.

DNA for the CDR3: TGCGCCAGCAGCTTGGTGGCAGGTACTAATGAAAAACTGTTTTTT. Amino acids: CASSLVAGTNEKLFF. The chain uses TRBV5-1 and TRBJ1-4; D is ambiguous. Germline V CDR1 and CDR2: SGHRS, YFSETQ. The CDR3 is 15 residues long. Trimming stripped 0 bases from V and 2 bases from J, with 8 bases between.